The present TCR beta chain was sequenced within a study of cytomegalovirus exposure and HLA in healthy donors. Study outcomes and limitations: TCR beta V- and J-gene trimming, according to a later analysis, was linked to a missense DCLRE1C variant. Previously analyzed data showed that most TCR beta V segments were productive at a frequency of about 90% or about 30%.

Germline values: CDR1 LNHNV, CDR2 YYDKDF (reference sequence). CDR3 length equals 15 residues. V lost 0 bases, J lost 11 bases, and 17 bases lay in between. Vbeta (60) and Jbeta (13) primers were used in the PCR. Sequencing used immunoSEQ multiplex PCR; TCRdb keeps in-frame clones, though not all of them. This repertoire shows around 180,000 clones, over 60% found once; its top ten account for roughly 1.6%. Notes on this clone: The antigen remains unidentified.

Material: PBMCs. This chain uses TRBV15 with TRBJ1-5, with D tentatively TRBD1 (5 bases). The origin of this receptor is a girl between 5 and 17 years old in good health and CMV-seronegative. The CDR3 reads CATSRDQRVGGAQHF. The CDR3, as DNA: TGTGCCACCAGCAGAGATCAGCGGGTCGGGGGAGCCCAGCATTTT.